This T cell receptor (beta chain) was sequenced for a study of sequential checkpoint blockade in melanoma. Study details: Patients were randomized 1:1 to nivolumab-then-ipilimumab or ipilimumab-then-nivolumab first-line. Both treatment sequences were followed by maintenance nivolumab. Study-wide results and caveats: T-cell fraction and clonality followed PD-L1 and CD8+ counts, not mutational load.

Assay used: immunoSEQ multiplex PCR; TCRdb lists only in-frame clones, some missing. The repertoire consists of under 7,000 clones, with approximately 24% occurring once and the leading ten covering 20% to 25%. Treatment specified: randomized to nivolumab then ipilimumab (arm A) or the reverse (arm B). Germline loops: CDR1 LNHDA, CDR2 SQIVND (reference sequence). The CDR3 has 16 amino acids. J gave up 3 bases and V 1 base, and 3 bases lay outside the gene matches. About this clone itself: Its antigen is not known.

The sequencing here drew on tumor tissue (inferred from file names), taken from a patient given nivolumab and ipilimumab in sequence. The chain recombines TRBV19 with TRBJ2-3, with 11 bases lining up with TRBD2. The TCR sequence derives from a human donor with melanoma. This CDR3 reads CASSIVASGGTDTQYF. The CDR3 DNA reads TGTGCCAGTAGTATAGTGGCTAGCGGGGGGACAGATACGCAGTATTTT.